The 2 T cell receptor beta chains presented below share a single source sample, sequenced in a study of blood T cells in healthy people across ages. Primed by a sample-barcoded 5' primer and a J-beta primer mix, a second PCR proceeded for roughly 6 to 12 cycles. TCRdb independently ran MiXCR on the 5' RACE reads; one entry per CDR3 protein. The sample consists of about 1.8 million distinct CDR3 sequences, around 50% of them appearing once. Sequenced input: blood. These receptors came from a woman aged 40 to 49 in good health.

The chain has TRBV28 and TRBJ2-1; 10 bases line up with TRBD2. The germline V gene encodes CDR1 MDHEN and CDR2 SYDVKM. This CDR3 is built from 15 residues. V was clipped by 3 bases and J by 6 bases; unmatched bases: 5. This chain's CDR3 is CASSFKRGGRNEQFF. CDR3 nucleotide sequence: TGTGCCAGCAGTTTCAAGCGGGGGGGCCGCAATGAGCAGTTCTTC. Full variable domain (remainder filled in from reference TRBV28 and TRBJ2-1): DVKVTQSSRYLVKRTGEKVFLECVQDMDHENMFWYRQDPGLGLRLIYFSYDVKMKEKGDIPEGYSVSREKKERFSLILESASTNQTSMYLCASSFKRGGRNEQFFGPGTRLTVL.

The rearrangement uses TRBV12-3 or TRBV12-4 and TRBJ1-4; D perhaps matches TRBD1 (6 bases). CDR3 length: 15 amino acids. V lost 2 bases and J 4 bases, leaving 11 bases between the germline ends. In nucleotides, the CDR3 is TGTGCCAGCAGTTTAAGGACAGCCTTTAATGAAAAACTGTTTTTT. It codes for CASSLRTAFNEKLFF.